This T cell receptor beta chain appears in the sequencing data of a study of identical twins. Regarding the study as a whole: Cord blood's abundant beta clonotypes had fewer insertions, unlike memory repertoires. Invariant T cells like MAIT and iNKT could partly confound the zero-insertion analyses.

Germline V gene sequence: CDR1 MNHEY, CDR2 SMNVEV (reference sequence). This CDR3 has 14 amino acids. With regard to this clonotype: As yet, its antigen is unknown. This may be a read error: a much more frequent sequence differs by one nucleotide.

TCRdb re-analysed the 5' RACE reads in MiXCR, keeping a single row per CDR3 protein. The sample records 1.5 million to 2 million distinct CDR3 sequences, about 31% being singletons. This sequence originates from a newborn girl in good health. Sequencing was done on a sample of cord blood. The chain carries TRBV27 and TRBJ1-2; maybe TRBD1 (6 bases). The CDR3 DNA reads TGTGCCAGCAGTTTGGTCAGGGGAAACTATGGCTGCACCTTC. Encoded protein: CASSLVRGNYGCTF.